These 6 T cell receptor beta chains share one sample of origin, sequenced in a study of T cell responses to AZD1222 COVID-19 vaccine. TCRdb keeps only in-frame clones here, not all; method: immunoSEQ multiplex PCR. The sample consists of over 120,000 clones, 80% to 90% of them appearing once. The specimen comprised peripheral blood, sampled on day 0 of AZD1222 vaccination. The receptors shown here come from an adult in good health.

This clone showed up just once. The chain recombines TRBV12-3 or TRBV12-4 with TRBJ1-4; the D gene is possibly TRBD1 (5 bases). This CDR3 has 12 amino acids. V lost 6 bases and J lost 14, with 16 bases in between. CDR3 residues: CASSPGGPRLFF. CDR3 DNA sequence: TGTGCCAGCAGCCCCGGGGGACCAAGGCTGTTTTTT.

The rearrangement uses TRBV3-1 (or the pseudogene TRBV3-2) and TRBJ1-2; tentatively, D is TRBD1 (5 bases). Germline CDR1 is LGHDT and CDR2 is YNNKEL (reference sequence). Trimming removed 4 bases at V and 8 bases at J, with 20 bases between. CDR3 length: 15 residues. DNA of the CDR3: TGTGCCAGCAGCCCGGGGCCAGGAATGACAGAGGGCTACACCTTC. Amino acids: CASSPGPGMTEGYTF.

The chain joins TRBV27 to TRBJ1-5; weak D call: TRBD1 (5 bases). The germline V gene has CDR1 MNHEY and CDR2 SMNVEV (reference sequence). V lost 2 bases and J 4 bases, leaving 12 bases between the germline ends. The CDR3 is made up of 15 amino acids. CDR3 sequence reads: CASSLGQGINQPQHF. CDR3 DNA sequence: TGTGCCAGCAGTTTAGGGCAGGGCATTAATCAGCCCCAGCATTTT.

The J gene is TRBJ1-4, the V gene TRBV6-5; 10 bases match TRBD1. J was trimmed by 8 bases and V by 5 bases; bases with no gene match: 8. The CDR3 spans 15 residues. Germline V gene data show CDR1 as MNHEY and CDR2 as SVGAGI. The CDR3 DNA reads TGTGCCAGCAGTCTCCGACAGGGGGCCAACGAAAAACTGTTTTTT. Protein: CASSLRQGANEKLFF.

This sequence joins TRBV27 and TRBJ1-1, with a possible D match to TRBD1 (5 bases). Germline loops: CDR1 MNHEY, CDR2 SMNVEV (reference sequence). CDR3 length equals 14 residues. Trimming stripped 8 bases from V and 1 base from J, with 14 bases between. CDR3 loop: CASGPGRRNTEAFF. CDR3 coding DNA: TGTGCCAGCGGGCCGGGACGTAGGAACACTGAAGCTTTCTTT.

This CDR3 is CASSRLYTEAFF. In nucleotides, the CDR3 is TGTGCCAGCAGCCGGCTTTACACTGAAGCTTTCTTT. The rearrangement links TRBV7-8 to TRBJ1-1; D is unclear. The CDR3 extends over 12 amino acids. Germline assignment: CDR1 SGHVS and CDR2 FQNEAQ. The V and J ends lost 5 bases and 3 bases respectively, with 7 bases between them.